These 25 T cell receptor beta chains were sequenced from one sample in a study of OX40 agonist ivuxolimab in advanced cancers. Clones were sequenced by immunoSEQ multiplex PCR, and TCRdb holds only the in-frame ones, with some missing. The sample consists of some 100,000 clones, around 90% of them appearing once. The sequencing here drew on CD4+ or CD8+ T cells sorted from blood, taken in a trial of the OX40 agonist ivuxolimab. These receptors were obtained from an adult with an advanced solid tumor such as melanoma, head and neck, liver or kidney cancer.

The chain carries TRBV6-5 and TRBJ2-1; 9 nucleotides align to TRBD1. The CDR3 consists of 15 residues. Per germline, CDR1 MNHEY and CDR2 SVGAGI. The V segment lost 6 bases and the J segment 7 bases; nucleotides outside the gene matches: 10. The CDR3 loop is CASSGTGSLGNEQFF. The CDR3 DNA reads TGTGCCAGCAGCGGGACAGGGAGCCTGGGGAATGAGCAGTTCTTC.

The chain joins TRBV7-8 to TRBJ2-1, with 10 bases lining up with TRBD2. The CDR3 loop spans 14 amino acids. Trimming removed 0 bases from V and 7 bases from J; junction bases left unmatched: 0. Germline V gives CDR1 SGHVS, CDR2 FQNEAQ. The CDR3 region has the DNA TGTGCCAGCAGCTTAGCACTAGCGGGGAATGAGCAGTTCTTC. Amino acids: CASSLALAGNEQFF.

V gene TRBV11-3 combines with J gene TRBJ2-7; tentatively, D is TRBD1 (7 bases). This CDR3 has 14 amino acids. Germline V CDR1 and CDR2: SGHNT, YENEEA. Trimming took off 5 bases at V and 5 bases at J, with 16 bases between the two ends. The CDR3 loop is CASSKTGRFHEQYF. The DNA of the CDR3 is TGTGCCAGCAGCAAGACAGGGAGGTTCCACGAGCAGTACTTC.

Here the CDR3 reads CASSPRTSGRPQETQYF. The CDR3, as DNA: TGTGCCAGCAGCCCTAGGACTAGCGGGCGGCCCCAAGAGACCCAGTACTTC. The chain recombines TRBV13 with TRBJ2-5, with 11 bases lining up with TRBD2. Germline CDR1 and CDR2: PRHDT and FYEKMQ (reference sequence). Trimming removed 5 bases from V and 1 base from J; junction bases left unmatched: 9. The CDR3 consists of 17 residues.

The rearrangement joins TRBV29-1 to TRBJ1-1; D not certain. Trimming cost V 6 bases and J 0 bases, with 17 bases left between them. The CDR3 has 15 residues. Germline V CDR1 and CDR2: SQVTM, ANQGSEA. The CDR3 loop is CSVPSRQTMNTEAFF. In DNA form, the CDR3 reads TGCAGCGTCCCCTCCAGGCAAACTATGAACACTGAAGCTTTCTTT.

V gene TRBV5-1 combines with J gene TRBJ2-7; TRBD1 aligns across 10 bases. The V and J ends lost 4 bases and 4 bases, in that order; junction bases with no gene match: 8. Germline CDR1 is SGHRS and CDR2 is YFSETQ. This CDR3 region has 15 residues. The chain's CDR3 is CASSQGTGQGYEQYF. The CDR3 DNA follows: TGCGCCAGCAGCCAGGGCACGGGACAGGGGTACGAGCAGTACTTC.

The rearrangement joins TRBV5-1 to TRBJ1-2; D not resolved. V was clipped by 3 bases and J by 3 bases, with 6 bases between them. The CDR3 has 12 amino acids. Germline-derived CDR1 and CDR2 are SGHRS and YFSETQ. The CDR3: CASSSQDYGYTF. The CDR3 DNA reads TGCGCCAGCAGCTCCCAAGACTATGGCTACACCTTC.

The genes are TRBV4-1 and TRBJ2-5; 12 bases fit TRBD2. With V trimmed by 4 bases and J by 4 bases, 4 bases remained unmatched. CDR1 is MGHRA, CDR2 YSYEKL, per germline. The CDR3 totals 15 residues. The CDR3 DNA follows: TGCGCCAGCAGCCCACCGGGACTAGCGGGAGAGACCCAGTACTTC. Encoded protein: CASSPPGLAGETQYF.

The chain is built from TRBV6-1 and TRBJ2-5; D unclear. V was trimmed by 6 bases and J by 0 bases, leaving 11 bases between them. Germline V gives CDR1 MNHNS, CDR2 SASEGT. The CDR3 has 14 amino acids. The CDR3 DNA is TGTGCCAGCAGATCAGACGGGTACCAAGAGACCCAGTACTTC. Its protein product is CASRSDGYQETQYF.

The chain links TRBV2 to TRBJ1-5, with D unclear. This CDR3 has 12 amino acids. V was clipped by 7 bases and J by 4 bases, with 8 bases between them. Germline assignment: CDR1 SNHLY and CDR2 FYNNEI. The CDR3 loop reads CASTRENQPQHF. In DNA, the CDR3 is TGTGCCAGCACAAGGGAGAATCAGCCCCAGCATTTT.

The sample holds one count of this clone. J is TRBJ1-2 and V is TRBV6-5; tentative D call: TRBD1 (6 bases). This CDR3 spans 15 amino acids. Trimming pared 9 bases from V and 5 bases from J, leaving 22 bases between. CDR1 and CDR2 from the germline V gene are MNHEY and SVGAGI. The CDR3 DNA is TGTGCCAGAGGGCACGAGGGCAGGGGTCTTTATGGCTACACCTTC. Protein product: CARGHEGRGLYGYTF.

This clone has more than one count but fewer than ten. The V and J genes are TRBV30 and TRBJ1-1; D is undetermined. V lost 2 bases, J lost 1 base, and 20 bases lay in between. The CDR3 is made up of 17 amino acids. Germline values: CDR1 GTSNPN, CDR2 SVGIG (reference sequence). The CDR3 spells CAWSYLEGGVWNTEAFF. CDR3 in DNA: TGTGCCTGGAGTTATTTGGAGGGAGGAGTTTGGAACACTGAAGCTTTCTTT.

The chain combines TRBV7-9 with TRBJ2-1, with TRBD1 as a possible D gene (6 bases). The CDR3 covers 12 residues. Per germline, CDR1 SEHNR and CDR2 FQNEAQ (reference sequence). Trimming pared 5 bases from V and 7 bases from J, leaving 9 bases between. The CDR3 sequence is CASSRQGNEQFF. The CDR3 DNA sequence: TGTGCCAGCAGCCGCCAGGGGAATGAGCAGTTCTTC.

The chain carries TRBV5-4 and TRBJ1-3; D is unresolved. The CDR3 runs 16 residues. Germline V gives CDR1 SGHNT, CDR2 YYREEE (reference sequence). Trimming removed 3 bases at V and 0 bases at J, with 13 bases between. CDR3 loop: CASSWEEGSSGNTIYF. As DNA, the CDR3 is TGTGCCAGCAGCTGGGAGGAGGGAAGCTCTGGAAACACCATATATTTT.

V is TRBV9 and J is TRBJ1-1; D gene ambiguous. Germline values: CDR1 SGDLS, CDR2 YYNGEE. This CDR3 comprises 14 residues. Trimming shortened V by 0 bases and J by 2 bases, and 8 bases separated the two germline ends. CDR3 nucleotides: TGTGCCAGCAGCGTAGGGAGGATTAACACTGAAGCTTTCTTT. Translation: CASSVGRINTEAFF.

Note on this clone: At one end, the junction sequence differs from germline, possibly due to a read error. CDR3 sequence reads: CSAEVPGTYEQYF. The CDR3 nucleotides are TGCAGCGCTGAAGTCCCAGGGACCTACGAGCAGTACTTC. The chain recombines TRBV29-1 with TRBJ2-7; a weak D match, TRBD1 (5 bases). CDR3 size: 13 residues. Germline CDR1 SQVTM, CDR2 ANQGSEA.

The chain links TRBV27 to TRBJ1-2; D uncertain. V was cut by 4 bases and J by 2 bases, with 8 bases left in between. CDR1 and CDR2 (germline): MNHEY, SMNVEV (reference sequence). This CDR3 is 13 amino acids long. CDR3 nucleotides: TGTGCCAGCAGTTATGCAATCAACTATGGCTACACCTTC. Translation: CASSYAINYGYTF.

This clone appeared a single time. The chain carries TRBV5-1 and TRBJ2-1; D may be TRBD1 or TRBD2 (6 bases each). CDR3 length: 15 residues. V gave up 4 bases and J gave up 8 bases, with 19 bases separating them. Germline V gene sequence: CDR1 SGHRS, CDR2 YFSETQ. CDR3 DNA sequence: TGCGCCAGCAGCGGAGGGGGTCTCCCTAGGGATGAGCAGTTCTTC. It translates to CASSGGGLPRDEQFF.

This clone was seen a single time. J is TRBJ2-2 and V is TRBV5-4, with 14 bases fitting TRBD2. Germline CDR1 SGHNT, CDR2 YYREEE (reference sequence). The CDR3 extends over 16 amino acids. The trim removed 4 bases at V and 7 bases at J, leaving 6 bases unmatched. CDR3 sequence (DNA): TGTGCCAGCAGCGCTGGACTAGCGGGAGGTAGCGGGGAGCTGTTTTTT. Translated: CASSAGLAGGSGELFF.

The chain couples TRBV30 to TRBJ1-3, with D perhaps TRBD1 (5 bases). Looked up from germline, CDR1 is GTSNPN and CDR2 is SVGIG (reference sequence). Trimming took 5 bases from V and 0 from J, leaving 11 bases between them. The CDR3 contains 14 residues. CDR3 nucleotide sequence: TGTGCCTGGGGGACCGGGGTCTCTGGAAACACCATATATTTT. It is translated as CAWGTGVSGNTIYF.

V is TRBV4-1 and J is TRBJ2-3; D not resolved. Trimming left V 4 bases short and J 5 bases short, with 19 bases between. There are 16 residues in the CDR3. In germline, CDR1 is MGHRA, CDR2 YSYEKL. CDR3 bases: TGCGCCAGCAGCCTCCTTGCGGCCCGAGGTGGAGATACGCAGTATTTT. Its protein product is CASSLLAARGGDTQYF.

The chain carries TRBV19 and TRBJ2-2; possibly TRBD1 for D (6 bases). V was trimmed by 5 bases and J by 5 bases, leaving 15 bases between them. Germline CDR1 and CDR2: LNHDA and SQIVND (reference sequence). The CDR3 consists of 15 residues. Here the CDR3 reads CASSATPQGTGELFF. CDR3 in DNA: TGTGCCAGTAGTGCGACTCCACAGGGTACCGGGGAGCTGTTTTTT.

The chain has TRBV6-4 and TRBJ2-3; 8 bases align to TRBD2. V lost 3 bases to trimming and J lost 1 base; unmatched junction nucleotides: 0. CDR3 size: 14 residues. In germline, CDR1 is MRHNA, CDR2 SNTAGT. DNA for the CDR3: TGTGCCAGCAGTGAAGCGGGGGGCACAGATACGCAGTATTTT. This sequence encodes CASSEAGGTDTQYF.

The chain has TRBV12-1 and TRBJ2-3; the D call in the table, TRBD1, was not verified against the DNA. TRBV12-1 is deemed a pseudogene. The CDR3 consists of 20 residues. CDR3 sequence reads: CASSSSGTETLATSTDTQYF. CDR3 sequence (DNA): TGTGCCAGCAGCAGTTCCGGGACAGAAACACTTGCTACTAGCACAGATACGCAGTATTTT.

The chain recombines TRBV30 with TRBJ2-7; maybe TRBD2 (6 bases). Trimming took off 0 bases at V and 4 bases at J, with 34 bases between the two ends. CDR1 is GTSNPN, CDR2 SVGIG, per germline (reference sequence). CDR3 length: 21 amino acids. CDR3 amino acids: CAWSVTMRDLPRASDRYEQYF. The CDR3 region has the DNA TGTGCCTGGAGTGTAACAATGCGAGATCTCCCTAGGGCTAGCGATAGATACGAGCAGTACTTC.